A selection of T cell receptor beta chains follows, all from one sample in a study of T-cell reconstitution after alpha-beta-depleted transplantation in children. TCRdb used MiXCR to reprocess the PCR reads, holding one entry per CDR3 protein. The sample carries approximately 1,000,000 distinct CDR3 sequences, around 30% recorded once. The specimen comprised PBMCs, mostly from graft donor cells, sampled 360 days after TCRalphabeta/CD19-depleted stem cell transplant. All receptors come from a boy under three years old who had a stem cell transplant for SCID, so the T cells may come from the graft donor. The CDR3 runs from the conserved cysteine through the conserved F or W. Each record gives: D gene, J gene, V gene, clone size, CDR3 protein, CDR3 DNA. The D gene is left open where the match is weak. Some rows have no size entry. The others give once, few or many, or a class for an expanded clone.

D: NA; J: TRBJ2-3; V: TRBV12-3/TRBV12-4; size: NA; CDR3: CASISGPRAWGTDTQYF; DNA: TGTGCCAGCATTTCCGGGCCAAGGGCGTGGGGCACAGATACGCAGTATTTT
D: NA; J: TRBJ1-1; V: TRBV12-3/TRBV12-4; size: few; CDR3: CASSLYGAEAFF; DNA: TGTGCCAGCAGTTTATATGGGGCTGAAGCTTTCTTT
D: NA; J: TRBJ1-1; V: TRBV20-1; size: NA; CDR3: CSARPILGTEAFF; DNA: TGCAGTGCTAGACCTATTTTGGGCACTGAAGCTTTCTTT
D: NA; J: TRBJ1-1; V: TRBV5-1; size: few; CDR3: CASSLEWGRTNTEAFF; DNA: TGCGCCAGCAGCTTGGAATGGGGACGGACGAACACTGAAGCTTTCTTT
D: NA; J: TRBJ2-1; V: TRBV20-1; size: few; CDR3: CSARGLRGQNEQFF; DNA: TGCAGTGCTAGGGGTCTCCGGGGCCAGAATGAGCAGTTCTTC
D: NA; J: TRBJ1-1; V: TRBV7-9; size: few; CDR3: CASSLVGVQTEEAFF; DNA: TGTGCCAGCAGCTTAGTTGGGGTCCAAACAGAAGAAGCTTTCTTT
D: NA; J: TRBJ1-4; V: TRBV12-3/TRBV12-4; size: NA; CDR3: CASSPNAATNEKLFF; DNA: TGTGCCAGCAGTCCGAACGCCGCAACTAATGAAAAACTGTTTTTT
D: TRBD2; J: TRBJ2-1; V: TRBV11-3; size: NA; CDR3: CASSAGTSVNEQFF; DNA: TGTGCCAGCAGCGCCGGGACTAGCGTCAATGAGCAGTTCTTC
D: NA; J: TRBJ2-7; V: TRBV12-3/TRBV12-4; size: few; CDR3: CASSSDFRQYEQYF; DNA: TGTGCCAGCAGTTCCGACTTTCGACAGTACGAGCAGTACTTC
D: TRBD1; J: TRBJ1-6; V: TRBV6-1; size: NA; CDR3: CASSRTGEFGSSPLHF; DNA: TGTGCCAGCAGTAGGACAGGGGAGTTTGGGAGCTCACCCCTCCACTTT
D: NA; J: TRBJ1-5; V: TRBV12-3/TRBV12-4; size: few; CDR3: CASRGTSNQPQHF; DNA: TGTGCCAGCAGAGGGACAAGCAATCAGCCCCAGCATTTT
D: NA; J: TRBJ2-6; V: TRBV24-1; size: NA; CDR3: CATSDLGAGANVLTF; DNA: TGTGCCACCAGTGATTTAGGTGCCGGGGCCAACGTCCTGACTTTC
D: NA; J: TRBJ1-2; V: TRBV28; size: few; CDR3: CASSHRTDVGYTF; DNA: TGTGCCAGCAGCCACCGGACAGACGTCGGCTACACCTTC
D: NA; J: TRBJ2-2; V: TRBV5-1; size: few; CDR3: CASSAVRGNTGELFF; DNA: TGCGCCAGCAGCGCGGTCCGGGGAAACACCGGGGAGCTGTTTTTT
D: NA; J: TRBJ2-2; V: TRBV7-9; size: few; CDR3: CASSFLSSGELFF; DNA: TGTGCCAGCAGCTTCCTCTCCAGCGGGGAGCTGTTTTTT
D: NA; J: TRBJ2-5; V: TRBV12-3/TRBV12-4; size: NA; CDR3: CASSFQRLPTTQYF; DNA: TGTGCCAGCAGTTTCCAGCGGCTCCCTACGACCCAGTACTTC
D: NA; J: TRBJ1-5; V: TRBV7-9; size: NA; CDR3: CASSLGDTNQPQHF; DNA: TGTGCCAGCAGCTTAGGGGACACCAATCAGCCCCAGCATTTT
D: TRBD2; J: TRBJ2-1; V: TRBV15; size: few; CDR3: CATRTQGLAGNEQFF; DNA: TGTGCCACCAGAACACAAGGACTAGCGGGCAATGAGCAGTTCTTC
D: TRBD1; J: TRBJ2-1; V: TRBV6-2/TRBV6-3; size: NA; CDR3: CASRLPGQGAGHEQFF; DNA: TGTGCCAGCAGGCTCCCGGGACAGGGGGCAGGTCATGAGCAGTTCTTC
D: TRBD1; J: TRBJ2-5; V: TRBV5-5; size: NA; CDR3: CASSLAKDRVGETQYF; DNA: TGTGCCAGCAGCTTGGCCAAGGACAGGGTAGGGGAGACCCAGTACTTC
D: TRBD1; J: TRBJ2-5; V: TRBV9; size: few; CDR3: CASSGRSQGAKETQYF; DNA: TGTGCCAGCAGCGGTCGATCACAGGGGGCGAAAGAGACCCAGTACTTC
D: TRBD2; J: TRBJ2-5; V: TRBV27; size: few; CDR3: CASGRLAGGKETQYF; DNA: TGTGCCAGCGGAAGACTAGCGGGGGGTAAAGAGACCCAGTACTTC
D: TRBD1; J: TRBJ1-6; V: TRBV12-3/TRBV12-4; size: NA; CDR3: CASSRGQDRGSPLHF; DNA: TGTGCCAGCAGTCGGGGACAGGACAGGGGTTCACCCCTCCACTTT
D: NA; J: TRBJ1-2; V: TRBV19; size: NA; CDR3: CASSIALYGYTF; DNA: TGTGCCAGTAGTATTGCCCTCTATGGCTACACCTTC
D: NA; J: TRBJ2-7; V: TRBV4-1; size: NA; CDR3: CASSQVGGRPNYEQYF; DNA: TGCGCCAGCAGCCAAGTGGGGGGAAGGCCCAACTACGAGCAGTACTTC
D: TRBD2; J: TRBJ2-3; V: TRBV4-1; size: many; CDR3: CASSLTSGTRTDTQYF; DNA: TGCGCCAGCAGCCTTACTAGCGGGACCCGCACAGATACGCAGTATTTT
D: TRBD1; J: TRBJ2-3; V: TRBV20-1; size: NA; CDR3: CSAPGTGSTDTQYF; DNA: TGCAGTGCCCCCGGGACAGGGAGCACAGATACGCAGTATTTT
D: NA; J: TRBJ2-7; V: TRBV5-5; size: NA; CDR3: CASSLEGRSQPYEQYF; DNA: TGTGCCAGCAGCTTGGAAGGTAGGAGTCAACCCTACGAGCAGTACTTC
D: NA; J: TRBJ2-7; V: TRBV6-2/TRBV6-3; size: few; CDR3: CASSWKGTYEQYF; DNA: TGTGCCAGCAGTTGGAAGGGGACCTACGAGCAGTACTTC
D: NA; J: TRBJ2-3; V: TRBV20-1; size: NA; CDR3: CSTRTPGTDTQYF; DNA: TGCAGCACTCGGACGCCCGGCACAGATACGCAGTATTTT
D: TRBD1; J: TRBJ2-7; V: TRBV6-2/TRBV6-3; size: many; CDR3: CASRDTPGQSSYEQYF; DNA: TGTGCCAGCAGAGACACACCGGGACAGAGCTCCTACGAGCAGTACTTC
D: NA; J: TRBJ2-7; V: TRBV4-1; size: NA; CDR3: CASSLITGVYEQYF; DNA: TGCGCCAGCAGCCTCATAACAGGAGTCTACGAGCAGTACTTC
D: NA; J: TRBJ2-1; V: TRBV27; size: few; CDR3: CASSGGLVKNEQFF; DNA: TGTGCCAGCAGCGGTGGACTTGTCAAGAATGAGCAGTTCTTC
D: NA; J: TRBJ2-7; V: TRBV4-3; size: few; CDR3: CASSQGHSGTYEQYF; DNA: TGCGCCAGCAGCCAAGGGCATTCGGGGACCTACGAGCAGTACTTC
D: NA; J: TRBJ2-2; V: TRBV11-2; size: NA; CDR3: CASSLDGVWTGELFF; DNA: TGTGCCAGCAGCTTAGATGGGGTATGGACCGGGGAGCTGTTTTTT
D: TRBD1; J: TRBJ2-7; V: TRBV28; size: NA; CDR3: CASSLPSGTAYYEQYF; DNA: TGTGCCAGCAGCTTACCTTCCGGGACAGCTTACTACGAGCAGTACTTC
D: NA; J: TRBJ2-5; V: TRBV15; size: NA; CDR3: CATSRDRGGLNYIKETQYF; DNA: TGTGCCACCAGCAGAGATAGAGGGGGGCTGAATTACATAAAAGAGACCCAGTACTTC
D: TRBD2; J: TRBJ2-1; V: TRBV2; size: NA; CDR3: CASCLLGGGTTTYNEQFF; DNA: TGTGCCAGCTGTTTATTGGGGGGAGGGACCACCACCTACAATGAGCAGTTCTTC
D: NA; J: TRBJ2-5; V: TRBV21-1; size: NA; CDR3: CASSKVPPSGGWETQYF; DNA: TGTGCCAGCAGCAAAGTCCCGCCAAGCGGGGGTTGGGAGACCCAGTACTTC
D: NA; J: TRBJ2-5; V: TRBV18; size: NA; CDR3: CASSPSIGQETQYF; DNA: TGTGCCAGCTCACCTTCGATTGGCCAAGAGACCCAGTACTTC
D: NA; J: TRBJ2-3; V: TRBV12-3/TRBV12-4; size: few; CDR3: CASSLRGSRDTQYF; DNA: TGTGCCAGCAGTTTAAGGGGGTCCAGGGATACGCAGTATTTT
D: NA; J: TRBJ1-1; V: TRBV2; size: few; CDR3: CASRRPRGRGEAFF; DNA: TGTGCCAGCAGAAGACCACGGGGTCGCGGTGAAGCTTTCTTT
D: TRBD1; J: TRBJ2-3; V: TRBV25-1; size: few; CDR3: CASSERQGTTDTQYF; DNA: TGTGCCAGCAGTGAGCGACAGGGCACCACAGATACGCAGTATTTT
D: NA; J: TRBJ2-1; V: TRBV11-2; size: NA; CDR3: CASSLGFWEKGGRSYNEQFF; DNA: TGTGCCAGCAGCTTAGGGTTTTGGGAAAAGGGGGGGCGGTCCTACAATGAGCAGTTCTTC
D: TRBD2; J: TRBJ2-3; V: TRBV7-3; size: NA; CDR3: CASSSNRGGARDTQYF; DNA: TGTGCCAGCAGCTCCAATCGCGGGGGGGCCAGAGATACGCAGTATTTT
D: TRBD1; J: TRBJ2-7; V: TRBV7-9; size: NA; CDR3: CASSQQGNEQYF; DNA: TGTGCCAGCAGCCAACAGGGGAACGAGCAGTACTTC
D: TRBD2; J: TRBJ2-3; V: TRBV20-1; size: NA; CDR3: CSARDGGGFADTQYF; DNA: TGCAGTGCCAGAGATGGGGGGGGTTTTGCAGATACGCAGTATTTT
D: TRBD2; J: TRBJ2-3; V: TRBV7-2; size: many; CDR3: CASSLSGGEAVARTDTQYF; DNA: TGTGCCAGCAGCCTATCGGGGGGGGAAGCCGTGGCACGGACAGATACGCAGTATTTT
D: NA; J: TRBJ2-2; V: TRBV21-1; size: NA; CDR3: CATGSHGELFF; DNA: TGTGCCACAGGGTCACACGGGGAGCTGTTTTTT
D: NA; J: TRBJ1-3; V: TRBV28; size: many; CDR3: CASILGDTIYF; DNA: TGTGCCAGCATCCTGGGGGACACCATATATTTT